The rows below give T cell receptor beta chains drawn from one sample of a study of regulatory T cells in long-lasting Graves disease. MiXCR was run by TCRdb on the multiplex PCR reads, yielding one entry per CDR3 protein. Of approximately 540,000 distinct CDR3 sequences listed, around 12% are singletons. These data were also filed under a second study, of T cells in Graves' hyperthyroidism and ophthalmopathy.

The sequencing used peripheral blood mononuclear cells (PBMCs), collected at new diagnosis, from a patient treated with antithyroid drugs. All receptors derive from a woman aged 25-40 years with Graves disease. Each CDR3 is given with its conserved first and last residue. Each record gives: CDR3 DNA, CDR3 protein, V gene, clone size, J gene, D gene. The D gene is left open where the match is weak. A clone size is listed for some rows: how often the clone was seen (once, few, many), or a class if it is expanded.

cdr3_nt: TGTGCCAGCAGTTTAGTGGGCAGGCCAACCTCTGGAAACACCATATATTTT
cdr3_aa: CASSLVGRPTSGNTIYF
v_call: TRBV12-3/TRBV12-4
clone_size: many
j_call: TRBJ1-3
d_call: .

cdr3_nt: TGTGCCAGCAGCTTGGTAGCGGGAGTACCCGGGGAGCTGTTTTTT
cdr3_aa: CASSLVAGVPGELFF
v_call: TRBV7-7
clone_size: many
j_call: TRBJ2-2
d_call: TRBD2

cdr3_nt: TGTGCCAGCAGCCCCAGGGGGGTCTGGAACTATGGCTACACCTTC
cdr3_aa: CASSPRGVWNYGYTF
v_call: TRBV11-2
clone_size: many
j_call: TRBJ1-2
d_call: TRBD1

cdr3_nt: TGCAGTGCTCAAGGACTGGGCGGAGAGACCCAGTACTTC
cdr3_aa: CSAQGLGGETQYF
v_call: TRBV20-1
clone_size: .
j_call: TRBJ2-5
d_call: .

cdr3_nt: TGCAGTGCTCCGACCGGGCTAGCGGGTGTCGATGAGCAGTTCTTC
cdr3_aa: CSAPTGLAGVDEQFF
v_call: TRBV20-1
clone_size: many
j_call: TRBJ2-1
d_call: TRBD2

cdr3_nt: TGTGCCAGCAGTAGAACGGGGTCGCAACTAGCCAAAAACATTCAGTACTTC
cdr3_aa: CASSRTGSQLAKNIQYF
v_call: TRBV27
clone_size: many
j_call: TRBJ2-4
d_call: .

cdr3_nt: TGTGCCAGCAGCCAAGAGAGCCGGGCGACACTGAGGGAAAAACTGTTTTTT
cdr3_aa: CASSQESRATLREKLFF
v_call: TRBV3-1
clone_size: many
j_call: TRBJ1-4
d_call: .

cdr3_nt: TGTGCCAGCAGTGAAGGCGTTTCTGAAAAACTGTTTTTT
cdr3_aa: CASSEGVSEKLFF
v_call: TRBV6-1
clone_size: many
j_call: TRBJ1-4
d_call: .

cdr3_nt: TGTGCCAGCACTACGGAGGGCATGAACACTGAAGCTTTCTTT
cdr3_aa: CASTTEGMNTEAFF
v_call: TRBV12-3/TRBV12-4
clone_size: .
j_call: TRBJ1-1
d_call: .

cdr3_nt: TGTGCCAGCAGTTACTCGGCTAGCGCCCTCGAGCAGTTCTTC
cdr3_aa: CASSYSASALEQFF
v_call: TRBV6-5
clone_size: many
j_call: TRBJ2-1
d_call: .

cdr3_nt: TGTGCCAGCAGCCAAGCGTATCGGGGTGGCTATGGCTACACCTTC
cdr3_aa: CASSQAYRGGYGYTF
v_call: TRBV3-1
clone_size: .
j_call: TRBJ1-2
d_call: .

cdr3_nt: TGTGCCATCAGTGATCCTGGCAGGGGTTACGAGCAGTACTTC
cdr3_aa: CAISDPGRGYEQYF
v_call: TRBV10-3
clone_size: many
j_call: TRBJ2-7
d_call: .

cdr3_nt: TGTGCCTGGAGACGGGCCGCGAACACTGAAGCTTTCTTT
cdr3_aa: CAWRRAANTEAFF
v_call: TRBV30
clone_size: many
j_call: TRBJ1-1
d_call: .

cdr3_nt: TGTGCCAGCAGTGATTTTGTGGGACAGGGGTCCTACAATGAGCAGTTCTTC
cdr3_aa: CASSDFVGQGSYNEQFF
v_call: TRBV2
clone_size: few
j_call: TRBJ2-1
d_call: TRBD1

cdr3_nt: TGTGCCAGCAGCCTCCCCCGGACTAGCGGAAAAGAGACCCAGTACTTC
cdr3_aa: CASSLPRTSGKETQYF
v_call: TRBV7-2
clone_size: many
j_call: TRBJ2-5
d_call: TRBD2

cdr3_nt: TGTGCCAGCAGTGAAGAGCTAGCGGGTAGCACAGATACGCAGTATTTT
cdr3_aa: CASSEELAGSTDTQYF
v_call: TRBV6-2/TRBV6-3
clone_size: .
j_call: TRBJ2-3
d_call: TRBD2

cdr3_nt: TGTGCCAGCAGTTCTACAGGTTTATCCTACAATGAGCAGTTCTTC
cdr3_aa: CASSSTGLSYNEQFF
v_call: TRBV11-2
clone_size: .
j_call: TRBJ2-1
d_call: .

cdr3_nt: TGTGCCAGCAACCCTGTCGGGGTTACTACGCAGTATTTT
cdr3_aa: CASNPVGVTTQYF
v_call: TRBV28
clone_size: .
j_call: TRBJ2-3
d_call: .

cdr3_nt: TGTGCCAGCAGTTACCCGCCCGACAGGGGGGAAGCAGATACGCAGTATTTT
cdr3_aa: CASSYPPDRGEADTQYF
v_call: TRBV6-2/TRBV6-3
clone_size: many
j_call: TRBJ2-3
d_call: TRBD1

cdr3_nt: TGCAGTGCGGGGGGTCCCAGCCAGCCCCAGCATTTT
cdr3_aa: CSAGGPSQPQHF
v_call: TRBV20-1
clone_size: many
j_call: TRBJ1-5
d_call: .

cdr3_nt: TGTGCCAGCAGTTTAAGAACATCGTACACTGAAGCTTTCTTT
cdr3_aa: CASSLRTSYTEAFF
v_call: TRBV27
clone_size: few
j_call: TRBJ1-1
d_call: .

cdr3_nt: TGTGCCAGCAGTTTATATGACTCCTGGAACAGTGAGCAGTTCTTC
cdr3_aa: CASSLYDSWNSEQFF
v_call: TRBV27
clone_size: many
j_call: TRBJ2-1
d_call: .

cdr3_nt: TGTGCCAGCAGCCCCACCGGGCTAGCGGGAGACGAGCAGTACTTC
cdr3_aa: CASSPTGLAGDEQYF
v_call: TRBV12-3/TRBV12-4
clone_size: many
j_call: TRBJ2-7
d_call: TRBD2

cdr3_nt: TGTGCCAGCAGTTTATCCCTCGGACAGGGGGACGGGGAGCTGTTTTTT
cdr3_aa: CASSLSLGQGDGELFF
v_call: TRBV12-3/TRBV12-4
clone_size: many
j_call: TRBJ2-2
d_call: TRBD1

cdr3_nt: TGCAGTGCTATCCTTCCAGGGATCTATGGCTACACCTTC
cdr3_aa: CSAILPGIYGYTF
v_call: TRBV20-1
clone_size: .
j_call: TRBJ1-2
d_call: .

cdr3_nt: TGTGCCACCTCTCCTCTAGCGGGATTAAATGAGCAGTTCTTC
cdr3_aa: CATSPLAGLNEQFF
v_call: TRBV19
clone_size: many
j_call: TRBJ2-1
d_call: TRBD2

cdr3_nt: TGCAGTGCTAGAGATCGGACGGGGGGGAGGTACAATGAGCAGTTCTTC
cdr3_aa: CSARDRTGGRYNEQFF
v_call: TRBV20-1
clone_size: many
j_call: TRBJ2-1
d_call: TRBD2

cdr3_nt: TGTGCCAGCAGTACTGATTCGGACCCCTCGGGACTATACAATGAGCAGTTCTTC
cdr3_aa: CASSTDSDPSGLYNEQFF
v_call: TRBV12-3/TRBV12-4
clone_size: .
j_call: TRBJ2-1
d_call: TRBD2

cdr3_nt: TGCAGCGTTGAGTTGGCAGATACGCAGTATTTT
cdr3_aa: CSVELADTQYF
v_call: TRBV29-1
clone_size: few
j_call: TRBJ2-3
d_call: .

cdr3_nt: TGTGCCAGCAGCCATGCAAATCAGCCCCAGCATTTT
cdr3_aa: CASSHANQPQHF
v_call: TRBV7-2
clone_size: many
j_call: TRBJ1-5
d_call: .

cdr3_nt: TGTGCCAGCAGTTTAGTGGCTAGCGGGAGGGCCCGGGACCACGAGCAGTACTTC
cdr3_aa: CASSLVASGRARDHEQYF
v_call: TRBV28
clone_size: many
j_call: TRBJ2-7
d_call: TRBD2

cdr3_nt: TGTGCCAGCAGGTCGACAGGGGAAGGCTACACCTTC
cdr3_aa: CASRSTGEGYTF
v_call: TRBV12-3/TRBV12-4
clone_size: many
j_call: TRBJ1-2
d_call: TRBD1

cdr3_nt: TGTGCCAGCAATACGTTCTGGACAGTGAGTGGCAATGAGCAGTTCTTC
cdr3_aa: CASNTFWTVSGNEQFF
v_call: TRBV28
clone_size: many
j_call: TRBJ2-1
d_call: .

cdr3_nt: TGCGCCAGCAGCCAAGGGACGTTCGACGATGAGCAGTTCTTC
cdr3_aa: CASSQGTFDDEQFF
v_call: TRBV5-1
clone_size: many
j_call: TRBJ2-1
d_call: .

cdr3_nt: TGCGCCAGCAGTCTCCGCCTGGGGCGAAATGAGCAGTTCTTC
cdr3_aa: CASSLRLGRNEQFF
v_call: TRBV5-1
clone_size: many
j_call: TRBJ2-1
d_call: .

cdr3_nt: TGCAGTGCTAGAAGAGGAACTAATGAAAAACTGTTTTTT
cdr3_aa: CSARRGTNEKLFF
v_call: TRBV20-1
clone_size: many
j_call: TRBJ1-4
d_call: .

cdr3_nt: TGCGCCAGCAGTACAAGACTAGCGAGGAACACCGGGGAGCTGTTTTTT
cdr3_aa: CASSTRLARNTGELFF
v_call: TRBV4-3
clone_size: .
j_call: TRBJ2-2
d_call: TRBD2

cdr3_nt: TGTGCCACCAGTGATCCCCACCGAGGGACAGGGGGCTGGGAGCAGTTCTTC
cdr3_aa: CATSDPHRGTGGWEQFF
v_call: TRBV24-1
clone_size: .
j_call: TRBJ2-1
d_call: TRBD1

cdr3_nt: TGTGCCAGCAGTTCAATAGGGGGTGAGCAGTTCTTC
cdr3_aa: CASSSIGGEQFF
v_call: TRBV28
clone_size: many
j_call: TRBJ2-1
d_call: .

cdr3_nt: TGTGCCAGCAGCGTAGCGGGAGTGAACACCGGGGAGCTGTTTTTT
cdr3_aa: CASSVAGVNTGELFF
v_call: TRBV9
clone_size: few
j_call: TRBJ2-2
d_call: .

cdr3_nt: TGTGCCAGCAGTTACAGATTGACAAGGACAGGGTCCTACGAGCAGTACTTC
cdr3_aa: CASSYRLTRTGSYEQYF
v_call: TRBV12-3/TRBV12-4
clone_size: many
j_call: TRBJ2-7
d_call: TRBD1